The present entry profiles one T cell receptor beta chain with its context. The source of the sample is a study of blood T cell repertoires in COVID-19. Source study methods: Estimates of nucleated cell counts were drawn from the amplification of reference gene primers. Libraries were prepared by immunoSEQ multiplex PCR; TCRdb keeps only in-frame clonotypes and omits some of them. Clone size and V and J calls were adopted from that table, with D and trimming inferred from the DNA. The table records approximately 220,000 clones, approximately 83% of them present only once. The sequenced sample consisted of PBMCs or T cells enriched from blood (not recorded which). This receptor was taken from a woman aged 45-65 years who had been exposed to COVID-19.

This CDR3 is CASSLADLVVNTEAFF. CDR3 sequence (DNA): TGTGCCAGCAGTTTAGCCGACTTGGTGGTGAACACTGAAGCTTTCTTT. The chain combines TRBV28 with TRBJ1-1; D unclear. Germline V gene sequence: CDR1 MDHEN, CDR2 SYDVKM. This CDR3 contains 16 residues. Trimming removed 2 bases from V and 0 bases from J, with 13 bases in between.